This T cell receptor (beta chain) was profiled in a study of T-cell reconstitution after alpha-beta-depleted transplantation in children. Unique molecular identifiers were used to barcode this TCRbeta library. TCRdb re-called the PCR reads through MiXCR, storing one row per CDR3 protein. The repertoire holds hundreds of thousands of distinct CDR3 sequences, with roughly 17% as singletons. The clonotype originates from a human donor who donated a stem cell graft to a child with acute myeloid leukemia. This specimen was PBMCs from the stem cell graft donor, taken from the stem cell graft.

CDR3 DNA sequence: TGCGCCAGCAGCGGGTCAACGGAGACCACTGAAGCTTTCTTT. Translation gives CASSGSTETTEAFF. The chain employs TRBV5-1 and TRBJ1-1; D is unresolved. The V gene's germline CDR1 is SGHRS and CDR2 YFSETQ. Trimming left V 4 bases short and J 4 bases short, with 14 bases between. This CDR3 has 14 amino acids.